Listed here is a single TCR beta chain. As yet, its antigen is unknown. This entry is derived from a study of cytomegalovirus exposure and HLA in healthy donors. Whole-study results and caveats: Three chains tied to CMV proved CMV antigen-specific in vitro. Common viral pathogens seemed to be connected with several of the most significant clusters, according to a later analysis.

The trim removed 2 bases at V and 6 bases at J, leaving 14 bases unmatched. The CDR3 length is 19 residues. CDR1 and CDR2 (germline): MRHNA, SNTAGT. Researchers ran the PCR with 60 Vbeta and 13 Jbeta primers. Some clones are missing from TCRdb's copy, which holds only in-frame ones; the method was immunoSEQ multiplex PCR. The sample lists about 130,000 clones, roughly 70% occurring once. The sequencing sample was made of PBMCs. This chain links TRBV6-4 with TRBJ2-7; 15 nucleotides agree with TRBD2. The TCR comes from a man aged 18 to 35 in good health and CMV-seropositive. CDR3 residues: CASSDTGTSGGTTWVEQYF. The CDR3 coding sequence is TGTGCCAGCAGTGACACCGGGACTAGCGGGGGGACCACTTGGGTCGAGCAGTACTTC.